Listed below are T cell receptor beta chains from one sample, sequenced in a study of neurological immune-mediated disorders. MiXCR, run by TCRdb on the 5' RACE reads, gives a single entry per CDR3 protein. Altogether 16,000 or so distinct CDR3 sequences are present, roughly 9% being singletons, with the ten largest covering 43%. Sequenced input: CD8+ T cells from blood. The receptors here all came from a man aged 45-65 years in good health. The CDR3 runs from the conserved cysteine through the conserved F or W. D genes are given only for firm matches.

J	D	V	CDR3
TRBJ2-7	.	TRBV7-9	CASSRDYEQYF
TRBJ2-3	.	TRBV7-9	CASSFLRESQYF
TRBJ2-1	TRBD2	TRBV20-1	CSAGGTSGSRTDSNEQFF
TRBJ1-4	.	TRBV28	CASSFDVGEKLFF
TRBJ2-1	.	TRBV15	CATSGDLPHNEQFF
TRBJ2-1	TRBD1	TRBV27	CASTMTGVRNNEQFF
TRBJ2-7	TRBD2	TRBV5-6	CASSPSGLSYEQYF
TRBJ2-3	.	TRBV7-9	CASSAKTRDTQYF
TRBJ1-4	.	TRBV4-2	CASSQEKGMSNEKLFF
TRBJ2-1	TRBD2	TRBV29-1	CSLTGLAGVNEQFF
TRBJ2-7	.	TRBV29-1	CSVAEDSYEQYF
TRBJ1-4	.	TRBV29-1	CSVAGTTNEKLFF
TRBJ2-5	.	TRBV7-9	CASSPSRETQYF
TRBJ2-1	.	TRBV29-1	CSVNRVNEQFF
TRBJ1-5	TRBD1	TRBV7-9	CASSQTGQGGYQPQHF
TRBJ1-1	.	TRBV27	CASSFGSSGEAFF
TRBJ2-5	TRBD1	TRBV4-3	CASSQQGTVGETQYF
TRBJ2-1	TRBD2	TRBV19	CASRQLAGAYNEQFF
TRBJ2-7	.	TRBV5-1	CASSPGTGFLEQYF
TRBJ2-7	.	TRBV27	CASSPGGLHEQYF
TRBJ2-3	TRBD2	TRBV7-9	CASSRGPAGGNTDTQYF
TRBJ2-1	TRBD2	TRBV9	CASGWDGGSTYNEQFF
TRBJ2-3	.	TRBV20-1	CSARADRPDTQYF
TRBJ2-2	TRBD2	TRBV3-1	CASSQVAGTSGDTGELFF
TRBJ2-1	TRBD2	TRBV20-1	CSARLAGEYNEQFF
TRBJ1-1	.	TRBV15	CATSRDRGRRPEAFF
TRBJ2-5	TRBD2	TRBV28	CASSLRGGEETQYF
TRBJ2-1	.	TRBV28	CASRGTIEQFF
TRBJ2-2	.	TRBV9	CASSDPWGYNTGELFF
TRBJ1-4	TRBD1	TRBV5-1	CASSDRVGHEKLFF
TRBJ2-3	TRBD2	TRBV9	CASSVGTRRLTDTQYF
TRBJ2-1	.	TRBV15	CATSSVAYEQFF
TRBJ2-2	.	TRBV19	CASSYTGELFF
TRBJ2-3	TRBD2	TRBV6-5	CASSPAAGGADTQYF
TRBJ2-1	TRBD2	TRBV19	CASSIEGTSSYNEQFF
TRBJ2-7	TRBD2	TRBV5-6	CASSLDLAGMNEQYF
TRBJ2-6	.	TRBV4-2	CASSKDGWGSGANVLTF
TRBJ2-7	TRBD2	TRBV28	CASRRGLGGQNYEQYF
TRBJ2-5	TRBD1	TRBV3-1	CASSQDPRGLTETQYF
TRBJ2-7	TRBD2	TRBV20-1	CSARERGDSLGLAGASGF
TRBJ1-1	.	TRBV28	CAGSPTRGTEAFF
TRBJ2-2	.	TRBV7-9	CASSLVGAGELFF
TRBJ1-2	.	TRBV29-1	CSAGGVGGYGYTF
TRBJ1-4	.	TRBV5-5	CASSPLSGGREKLFF
TRBJ2-1	TRBD2	TRBV7-9	CASSTWGSGTIYNEQFF
TRBJ1-5	.	TRBV7-2	CASSSREERGQPQHF
TRBJ1-6	TRBD1	TRBV7-2	CASSLVTGGGNSPLHF
TRBJ2-1	.	TRBV20-1	CSARVWLVDNEQFF
TRBJ2-7	.	TRBV29-1	CSVPGQGAHEQYF
TRBJ1-6	.	TRBV28	CASSTQKRDRRSYNSPLHF
TRBJ2-1	.	TRBV11-2	CASSLEALLNEQFF